This T cell receptor beta chain came from a study of blood T cell repertoires in COVID-19 (TCRdb year 2020). As for the study more broadly: Collaborator samples came from the United States, Italy and Spain and covered acute and convalescent phases of COVID-19. Where HLA class I and class II types were available, the types were taken from metadata supplied by the sample provider, not from assay-based typing. The dataset comprised deeply sampled blood TCRbeta repertoires from subjects exposed to, actively infected with, or recovered from COVID-19. A de-identified subject ID, COVID-19 status, age in years and sex were almost always included in the sample metadata. The material from the prospective study consisted of cDNA or gDNA derived from T cells, B-cell-depleted T cells, or PBMCs. The repertoires were released in a freely available public database intended as a resource for research on the immune response to SARS-CoV-2. Samples came from the ongoing ImmuneRACE study (first 160 participants) plus 1,254 subjects from 6 global collaborators.

Each collaborating institution followed its own protocols to collect whole blood in K2EDTA tubes. For TCRbeta analysis, collaborator samples were shipped as frozen whole blood, as isolated PBMCs, or as DNA extracted from either sample type. To note about this clone: Its antigen is not yet known. Base qualities are not at hand, and no much larger clone is one base apart.

The immunoSEQ Assay, a bias-controlled multiplex PCR, was used to amplify TCRbeta CDR3 regions from genomic DNA. The study's processing was this. Nucleated cell counts per sample were estimated from amplification of reference gene primers within the assay. To quantify the absolute abundance of each unique TCRbeta CDR3 rearrangement, sequence reads were collapsed and filtered. Productive Simpson clonality was computed per sample as the square root of Simpson's diversity index over productive rearrangements. In TCRdb, the immuneACCESS table is reduced to in-frame sequences with V and J assigned. These tables do not hold every clone; where another copy was compared, an unresolved V gene accounts for under half, and the others remain unexplained. V and J calls and clone size are given by that table; D and trimming were obtained from the DNA. For this sample there are roughly 170,000 clones; roughly 90% appear just once. Of the sample, less than 25% is held by the ten largest clones.

What the work shows at the level of the full study, not this receptor alone: The amount of clinical and demographic metadata varied by source and participant and was provided uncurated.

The TCR was taken from a man aged 70 or older with active or convalescent COVID-19. The source material was peripheral blood.

The CDR3 is CASRTAQSGYTF. The DNA is TGTGCCAGCCGGACTGCGCAGAGTGGCTACACCTTC. The rearranged chain carries TRBV6-5 and TRBJ1-2; the D segment cannot be called with confidence. The germline V gene specifies MNHEY as CDR1 and SVGAGI as CDR2. V is pared back by 8 bases and J by 7 bases, with 14 bases lying between the germline termini. The CDR3 contains 12 residues, cysteine and phenylalanine counted. Left in the record is the CDR3 DNA by itself, 36 bases read in frame from the first base.